This TCR beta chain appears in the sequencing data of a study of cytomegalovirus exposure and HLA in healthy donors. The J segment lost 1 base and the V segment lost 3 bases, leaving 3 bases of the junction unmatched. CDR3 length: 18 residues. The germline V gene encodes CDR1 LGHNA and CDR2 YSLEER. By proportion, this clone is medium-sized. Vbeta (60) and Jbeta (13) primers were used in the PCR. Libraries were prepared by immunoSEQ multiplex PCR; TCRdb keeps only in-frame clonotypes and omits some of them. The sample includes under 100,000 clones, roughly 80% of them seen just once. Sequenced material: PBMCs. The V and J genes are TRBV4-3 and TRBJ2-4, with TRBD2 matching 16 bases. This sequence originates from a human donor in good health. CDR3: CASSQGTSGGAAKNIQYF. The DNA for the CDR3 is TGCGCCAGCAGCCAGGGGACTAGCGGGGGGGCGGCCAAAAACATTCAGTACTTC.